This TCR beta chain was recovered during a study of blood T cell repertoires in COVID-19. Across the study: Spain, Italy and the United States supplied samples that represented acute and convalescent COVID-19.

Participants, about 18 to 90 years old, spanned 25 or so US areas. Original analysis: Estimation of nucleated cell counts relied on the amplification of reference gene primers. Clones were sequenced by immunoSEQ multiplex PCR, and TCRdb holds only the in-frame ones, with some missing. That table supplies the V and J calls and clone size; D and trimming were determined from the DNA. The table records a few hundred thousand clones, about 80% of them present only once. Germline-derived CDR1 and CDR2 are MDHEN and SYDVKM. V lost 3 bases to trimming and J lost 5 bases; unmatched junction nucleotides: 7. The CDR3 runs to 15 residues.

What was sequenced was PBMCs or T cells enriched from blood (not recorded which). The chain uses TRBV28 and TRBJ2-5; 9 bases align to TRBD2. This receptor was taken from a woman in her thirties or forties with acute COVID-19. CDR3 DNA sequence: TGTGCCAGCAGTTTGCGGGAGGGAATGATGGAGACCCAGTACTTC. Its protein is CASSLREGMMETQYF.